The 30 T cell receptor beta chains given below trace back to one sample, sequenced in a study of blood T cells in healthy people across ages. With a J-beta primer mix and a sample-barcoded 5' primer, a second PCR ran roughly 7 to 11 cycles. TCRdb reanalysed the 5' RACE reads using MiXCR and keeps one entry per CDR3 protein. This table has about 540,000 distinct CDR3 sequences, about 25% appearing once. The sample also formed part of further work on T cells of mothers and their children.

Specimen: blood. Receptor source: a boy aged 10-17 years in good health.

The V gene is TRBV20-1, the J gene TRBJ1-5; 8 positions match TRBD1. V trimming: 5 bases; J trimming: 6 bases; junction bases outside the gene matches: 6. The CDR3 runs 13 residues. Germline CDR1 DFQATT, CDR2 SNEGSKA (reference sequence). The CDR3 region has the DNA TGCAGTGCTCGGGGACAGGAGAGTCAGCCCCAGCATTTT. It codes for CSARGQESQPQHF.

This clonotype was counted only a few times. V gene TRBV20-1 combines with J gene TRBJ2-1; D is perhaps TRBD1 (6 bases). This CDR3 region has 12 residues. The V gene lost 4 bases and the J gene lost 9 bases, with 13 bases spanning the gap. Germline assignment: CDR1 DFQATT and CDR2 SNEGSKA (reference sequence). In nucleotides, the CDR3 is TGCAGTGCTAAGGCACAGGGAGTTGAGCAGTTCTTC. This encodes CSAKAQGVEQFF.

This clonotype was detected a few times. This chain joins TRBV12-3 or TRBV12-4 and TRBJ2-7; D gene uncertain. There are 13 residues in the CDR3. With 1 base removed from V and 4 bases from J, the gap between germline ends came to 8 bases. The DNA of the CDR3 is TGTGCCAGCAGTTTAGATCCCGGATACGAGCAGTACTTC. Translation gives CASSLDPGYEQYF.

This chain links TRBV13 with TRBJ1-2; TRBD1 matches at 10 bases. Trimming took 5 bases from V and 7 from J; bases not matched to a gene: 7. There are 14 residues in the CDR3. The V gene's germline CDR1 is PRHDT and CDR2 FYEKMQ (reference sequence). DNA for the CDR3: TGTGCCAGCAGCACCCGACAGGGGGCATCTGGCTACACCTTC. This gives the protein CASSTRQGASGYTF.

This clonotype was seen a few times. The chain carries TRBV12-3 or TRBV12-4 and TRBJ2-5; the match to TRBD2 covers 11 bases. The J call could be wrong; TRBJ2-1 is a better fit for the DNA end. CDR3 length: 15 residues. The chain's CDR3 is CASSLGSGGAEEQFF. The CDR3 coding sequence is TGTGCCAGCAGTTTAGGTAGCGGGGGGGCGGAAGAGCAGTTCTTC.

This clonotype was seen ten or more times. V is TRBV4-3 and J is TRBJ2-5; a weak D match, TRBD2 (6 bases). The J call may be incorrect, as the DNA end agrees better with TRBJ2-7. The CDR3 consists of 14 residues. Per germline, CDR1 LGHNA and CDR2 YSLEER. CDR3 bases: TGCGCCAGCAGCCAGGGGCGGGGCACCTACGAGCAGTACTTC. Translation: CASSQGRGTYEQYF.

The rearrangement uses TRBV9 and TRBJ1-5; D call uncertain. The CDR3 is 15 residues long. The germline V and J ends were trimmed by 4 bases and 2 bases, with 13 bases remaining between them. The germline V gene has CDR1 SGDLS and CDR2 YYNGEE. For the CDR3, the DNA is TGTGCCAGCAGCACCCTCGACGGCCGCAATCAGCCCCAGCATTTT. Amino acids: CASSTLDGRNQPQHF.

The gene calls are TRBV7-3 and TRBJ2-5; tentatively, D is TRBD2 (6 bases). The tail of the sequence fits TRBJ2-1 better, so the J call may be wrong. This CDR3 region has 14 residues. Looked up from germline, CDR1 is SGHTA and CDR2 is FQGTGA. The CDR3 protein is CASSPGLMGVEQFF. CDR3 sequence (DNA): TGTGCCAGCAGCCCGGGACTTATGGGGGTTGAGCAGTTCTTC.

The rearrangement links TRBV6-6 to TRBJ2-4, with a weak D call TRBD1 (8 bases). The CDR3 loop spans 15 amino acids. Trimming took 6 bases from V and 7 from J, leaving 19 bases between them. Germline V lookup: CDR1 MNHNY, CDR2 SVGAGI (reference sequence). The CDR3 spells CASRTGEGGGNIQYF. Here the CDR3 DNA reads TGTGCCAGCAGGACAGGGGAGGGGGGAGGGAACATTCAGTACTTC.

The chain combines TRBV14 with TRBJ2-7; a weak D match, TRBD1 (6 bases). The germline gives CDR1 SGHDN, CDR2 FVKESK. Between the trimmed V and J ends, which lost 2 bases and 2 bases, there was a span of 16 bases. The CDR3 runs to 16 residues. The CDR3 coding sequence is TGTGCCAGCAGCCAATCCACCGGGACACTCCCCTACGAGCAGTACTTC. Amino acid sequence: CASSQSTGTLPYEQYF.

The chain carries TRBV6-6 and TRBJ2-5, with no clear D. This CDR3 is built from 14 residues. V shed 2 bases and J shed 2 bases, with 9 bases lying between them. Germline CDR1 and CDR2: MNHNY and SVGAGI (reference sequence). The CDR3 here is CASSYGLRQETQYF. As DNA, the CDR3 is TGTGCCAGCAGTTACGGGTTGAGGCAAGAGACCCAGTACTTC.

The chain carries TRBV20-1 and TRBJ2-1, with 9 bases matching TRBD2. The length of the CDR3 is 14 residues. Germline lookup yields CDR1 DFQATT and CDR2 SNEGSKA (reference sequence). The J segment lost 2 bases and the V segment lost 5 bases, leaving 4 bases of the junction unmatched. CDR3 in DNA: TGCAGTGCTTTTATAGCGGGAGCCTACAATGAGCAGTTCTTC. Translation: CSAFIAGAYNEQFF.

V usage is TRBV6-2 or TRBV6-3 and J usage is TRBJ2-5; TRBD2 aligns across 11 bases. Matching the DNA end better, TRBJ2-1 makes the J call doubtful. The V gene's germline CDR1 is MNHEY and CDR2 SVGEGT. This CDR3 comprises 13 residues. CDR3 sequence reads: CASRLAGAGEQFF. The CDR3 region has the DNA TGTGCCAGCAGACTAGCGGGAGCCGGTGAGCAGTTCTTC.

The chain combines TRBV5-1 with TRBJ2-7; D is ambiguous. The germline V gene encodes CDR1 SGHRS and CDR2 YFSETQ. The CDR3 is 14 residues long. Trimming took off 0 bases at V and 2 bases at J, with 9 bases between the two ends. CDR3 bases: TGCGCCAGCAGCTTGGCTAGTGACGCCTACGAGCAGTACTTC. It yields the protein CASSLASDAYEQYF.

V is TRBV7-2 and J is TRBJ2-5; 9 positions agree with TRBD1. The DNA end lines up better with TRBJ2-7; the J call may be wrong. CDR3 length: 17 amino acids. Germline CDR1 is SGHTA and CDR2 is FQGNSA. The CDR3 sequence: CASSLAPDRGIQHEQYF. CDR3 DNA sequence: TGTGCCAGCAGCTTAGCCCCTGACAGGGGGATTCAGCACGAGCAGTACTTC.

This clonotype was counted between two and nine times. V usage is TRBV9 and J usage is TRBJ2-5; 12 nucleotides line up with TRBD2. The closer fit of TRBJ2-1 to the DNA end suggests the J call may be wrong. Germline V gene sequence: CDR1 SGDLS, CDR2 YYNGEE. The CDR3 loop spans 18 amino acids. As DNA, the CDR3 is TGTGCCAGCAGCGTAGCCCCCGGGACTAGCGGGCTATACAATGAGCAGTTCTTC. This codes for CASSVAPGTSGLYNEQFF.

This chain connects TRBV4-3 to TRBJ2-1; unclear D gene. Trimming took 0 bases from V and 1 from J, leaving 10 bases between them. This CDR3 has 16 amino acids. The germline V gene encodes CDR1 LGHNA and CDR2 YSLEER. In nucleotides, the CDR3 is TGCGCCAGCAGCCAAGATCCCGCCGGATCCTACAATGAGCAGTTCTTC. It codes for CASSQDPAGSYNEQFF.

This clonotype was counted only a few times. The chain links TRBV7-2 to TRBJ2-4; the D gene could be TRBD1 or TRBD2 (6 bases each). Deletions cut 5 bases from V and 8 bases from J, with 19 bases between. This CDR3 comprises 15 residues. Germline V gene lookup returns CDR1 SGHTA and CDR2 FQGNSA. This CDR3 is CASSRGGAGEHIQYF. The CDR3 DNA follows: TGTGCCAGCAGCCGTGGAGGGGCAGGGGAGCACATTCAGTACTTC.

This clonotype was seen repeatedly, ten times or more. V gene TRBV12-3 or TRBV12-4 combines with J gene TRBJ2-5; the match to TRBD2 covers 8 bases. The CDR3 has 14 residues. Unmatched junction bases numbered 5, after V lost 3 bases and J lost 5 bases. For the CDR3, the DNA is TGTGCCAGCAGTTTCAGCGGGAGTGGGGAGACCCAGTACTTC. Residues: CASSFSGSGETQYF.

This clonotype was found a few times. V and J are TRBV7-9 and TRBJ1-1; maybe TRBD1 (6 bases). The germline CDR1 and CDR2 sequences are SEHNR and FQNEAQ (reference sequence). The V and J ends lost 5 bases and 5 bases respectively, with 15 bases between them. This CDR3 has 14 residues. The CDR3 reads CASSPRGEGTEAFF. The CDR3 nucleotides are TGTGCCAGCAGCCCCAGGGGTGAAGGTACTGAAGCTTTCTTT.

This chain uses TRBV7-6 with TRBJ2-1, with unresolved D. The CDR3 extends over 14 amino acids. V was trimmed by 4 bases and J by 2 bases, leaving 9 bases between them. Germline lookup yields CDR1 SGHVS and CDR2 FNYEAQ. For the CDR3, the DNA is TGTGCCAGCAGCTCCCCTCCGACCTACAATGAGCAGTTCTTC. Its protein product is CASSSPPTYNEQFF.

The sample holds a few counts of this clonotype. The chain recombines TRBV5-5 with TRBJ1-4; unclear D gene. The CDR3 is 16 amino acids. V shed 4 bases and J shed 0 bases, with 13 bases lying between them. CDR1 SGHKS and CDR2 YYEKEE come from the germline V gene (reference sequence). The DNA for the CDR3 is TGTGCCAGCAGCCTTCCACCTGGGGCAACTAATGAAAAACTGTTTTTT. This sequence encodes CASSLPPGATNEKLFF.

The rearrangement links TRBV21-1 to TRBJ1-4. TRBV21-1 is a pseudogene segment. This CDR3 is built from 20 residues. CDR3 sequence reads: CASSNGGQGLGTSTNEKLFF. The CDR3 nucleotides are TGTGCCAGCAGCAACGGGGGGCAGGGCCTGGGGACGTCGACTAATGAAAAACTGTTTTTT.

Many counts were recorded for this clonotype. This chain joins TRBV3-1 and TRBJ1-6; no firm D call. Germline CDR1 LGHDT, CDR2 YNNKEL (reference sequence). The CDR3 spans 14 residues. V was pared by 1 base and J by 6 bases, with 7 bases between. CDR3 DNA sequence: TGTGCCAGCAGCCAAGTGGAGGGTAATTCACCCCTCCACTTT. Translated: CASSQVEGNSPLHF.

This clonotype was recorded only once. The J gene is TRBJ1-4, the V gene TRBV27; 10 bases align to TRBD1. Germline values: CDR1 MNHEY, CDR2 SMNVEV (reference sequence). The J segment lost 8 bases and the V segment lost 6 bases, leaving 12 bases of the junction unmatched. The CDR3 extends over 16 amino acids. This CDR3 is CASSLSTGGAAEKLFF. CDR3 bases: TGTGCCAGCAGCCTTTCGACAGGGGGCGCGGCCGAAAAACTGTTTTTT.

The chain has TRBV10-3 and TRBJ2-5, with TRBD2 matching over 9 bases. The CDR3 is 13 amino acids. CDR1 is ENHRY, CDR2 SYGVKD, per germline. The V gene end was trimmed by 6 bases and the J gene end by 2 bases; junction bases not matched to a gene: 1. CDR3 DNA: TGTGCCATCAGGCTAGCGGGACAAGAGACCCAGTACTTC. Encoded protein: CAIRLAGQETQYF.

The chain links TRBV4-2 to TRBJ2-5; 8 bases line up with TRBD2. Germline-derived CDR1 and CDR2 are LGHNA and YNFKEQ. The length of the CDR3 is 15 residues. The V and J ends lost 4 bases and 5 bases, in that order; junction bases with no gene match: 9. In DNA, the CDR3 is TGTGCCAGCAGCCCACTCGGGGGGGCCCGGGAGACCCAGTACTTC. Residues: CASSPLGGARETQYF.

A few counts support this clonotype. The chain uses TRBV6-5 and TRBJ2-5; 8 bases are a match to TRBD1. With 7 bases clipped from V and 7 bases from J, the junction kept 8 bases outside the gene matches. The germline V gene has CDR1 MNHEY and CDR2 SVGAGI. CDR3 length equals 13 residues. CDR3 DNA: TGTGCCAGCACCACGACAGGGGTGGGGACCCAGTACTTC. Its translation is CASTTTGVGTQYF.

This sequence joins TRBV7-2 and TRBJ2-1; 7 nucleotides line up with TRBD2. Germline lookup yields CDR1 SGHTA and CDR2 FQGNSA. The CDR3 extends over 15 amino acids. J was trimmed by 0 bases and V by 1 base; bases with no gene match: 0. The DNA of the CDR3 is TGTGCCAGCAGCTTAGAGCGGGGCTCCTACAATGAGCAGTTCTTC. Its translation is CASSLERGSYNEQFF.

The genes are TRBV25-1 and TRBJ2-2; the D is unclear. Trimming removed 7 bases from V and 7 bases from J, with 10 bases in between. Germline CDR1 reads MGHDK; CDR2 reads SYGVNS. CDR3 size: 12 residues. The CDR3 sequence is CASTRPSGELFF. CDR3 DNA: TGTGCCAGCACCCGACCTAGCGGGGAGCTGTTTTTT.